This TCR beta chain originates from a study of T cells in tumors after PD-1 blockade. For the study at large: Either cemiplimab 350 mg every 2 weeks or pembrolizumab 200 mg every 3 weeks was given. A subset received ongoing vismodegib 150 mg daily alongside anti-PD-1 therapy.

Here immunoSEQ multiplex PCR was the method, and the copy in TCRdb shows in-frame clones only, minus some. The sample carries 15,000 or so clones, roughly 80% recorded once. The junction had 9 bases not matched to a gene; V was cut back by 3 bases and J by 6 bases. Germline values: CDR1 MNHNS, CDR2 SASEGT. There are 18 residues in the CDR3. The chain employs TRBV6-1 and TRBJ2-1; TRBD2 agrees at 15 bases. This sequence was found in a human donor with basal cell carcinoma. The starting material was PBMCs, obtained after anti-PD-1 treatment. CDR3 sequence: CASSEYPGLAGGGNEQFF. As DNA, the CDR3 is TGTGCCAGCAGTGAGTATCCTGGACTAGCGGGAGGGGGCAATGAGCAGTTCTTC.